The clone carrying this TCR beta chain was detected a few times. The antigen remains unidentified. Germline CDR1 and CDR2: SGHNT and YENEEA. V was shortened by 4 bases and J by 4 bases, with 8 bases between the two germline ends. The CDR3 has 13 amino acids. Researchers isolated CD4+ T cells once approximately eleven days of culture had elapsed. This specimen belongs to a study of vaccination effects on CD4 cells after COVID-19. Overall study findings and caveats: Early timepoints after infection were absent, and convalescent patients were few in the study.

Assay: immunoSEQ multiplex PCR; the TCRdb copy retains only in-frame clones and omits some. The sample carries 50,000 to 75,000 clones, about two thirds recorded once. The receptor was derived from a human donor who had a prior SARS-CoV-2 infection. The sequenced sample was CD4+ T cells from PBMCs cultured without peptide, obtained before COVID-19 vaccination. The chain recombines TRBV11-3 with TRBJ1-5; D remains ambiguous. The CDR3 spells CASSSTVNQPQHF. In nucleotides, the CDR3 is TGTGCCAGCAGCTCTACAGTGAATCAGCCCCAGCATTTT.